The 26 T cell receptor beta chains given below trace back to one sample, sequenced in a study of blood T cell repertoires in COVID-19. Sequencing used immunoSEQ multiplex PCR; TCRdb keeps in-frame clones, though not all of them. The table includes under 200,000 clones, 85% to 90% detected once. Sample: PBMCs or T cells enriched from blood (not recorded which). These receptors came from a woman between 40 and 50 years old in a cohort exposed to, infected with or recovered from COVID-19 (not recorded which).

The chain recombines TRBV5-6 with TRBJ2-7; D perhaps matches TRBD1 (7 bases). With 9 bases removed from V and 5 bases from J, the gap between germline ends came to 21 bases. Per the germline V gene, CDR1 is SGHDT and CDR2 is YYEEEE. This CDR3 has 14 residues. The CDR3, as DNA: TGTGCCACCCTTTCACAGGGGAGGTACCACGAGCAGTACTTC. This gives the protein CATLSQGRYHEQYF.

In this sample, this clone turned up once. Other nucleotide sequences in the sample specify the same CDR3. V is TRBV19 and J is TRBJ1-5; no firm D call. Germline V CDR1 and CDR2: LNHDA, SQIVND (reference sequence). Trimming cost V 3 bases and J 0 bases, with 9 bases left between them. The CDR3 spans 15 residues. The CDR3 spells CASSIFSGSNQPQHF. The CDR3 nucleotides are TGTGCCAGTAGTATTTTCTCGGGTAGCAATCAGCCCCAGCATTTT.

The chain links TRBV6-4 to TRBJ2-3; 10 bases are a match to TRBD2. Germline V gene lookup returns CDR1 MRHNA and CDR2 SNTAGT. The V gene end was trimmed by 0 bases and the J gene end by 4 bases; junction bases not matched to a gene: 4. The CDR3 spans 16 residues. For the CDR3, the DNA is TGTGCCAGCAGTGACTCGAGCGGGGGGGCGGCAGATACGCAGTATTTT. It is translated as CASSDSSGGAADTQYF.

A few counts support this clone. The chain couples TRBV3-1 (or the pseudogene TRBV3-2) to TRBJ2-2; TRBD1 matches at 7 bases. V shed 5 bases and J 7 bases; nucleotides not matched to a gene: 4. Germline V gene sequence: CDR1 LGHDT, CDR2 YNNKEL (reference sequence). The CDR3 has 13 amino acids. The CDR3 coding sequence is TGTGCCAGCAGCTCACACAGGGGCGGGGAGCTGTTTTTT. Protein sequence: CASSSHRGGELFF.

As to this clone: The DNA is omitted, as the CDR3 cannot be located on it reliably, and the CDR3 follows TCRdb's listing. V gene TRBV21-1 combines with J gene TRBJ1-3. TRBV21-1 is labeled a pseudogene. Including both end residues, the CDR3 is 10 amino acids long. The CDR3 sequence: CVGEGNTIYF.

V usage is TRBV11-3 and J usage is TRBJ2-7; TRBD2 aligns across 7 bases. Germline loops: CDR1 SGHNT, CDR2 YENEEA. The CDR3 runs to 14 residues. The ends lost 6 bases at V and 1 base at J; junction bases unmatched: 6. CDR3 in DNA: TGTGCCAGCAGAGCGCTAGCGGTATCCTACGAGCAGTACTTC. This gives the protein CASRALAVSYEQYF.

This chain joins TRBV4-1 and TRBJ1-6; maybe TRBD1 (6 bases). Germline V gene lookup returns CDR1 MGHRA and CDR2 YSYEKL. V was cut by 1 base and J by 8 bases, with 15 bases left in between. This CDR3 contains 16 residues. CDR3 DNA sequence: TGCGCCAGCAGCCAAGGGGAAGAAAACAGGGATTCACCCCTCCACTTT. Protein product: CASSQGEENRDSPLHF.

This clone appeared a few times. This chain uses TRBV14 with TRBJ1-2; D unclear. The germline gives CDR1 SGHDN, CDR2 FVKESK. CDR3 length: 13 amino acids. Trimming stripped 0 bases from V and 5 bases from J, with 7 bases between. DNA for the CDR3: TGTGCCAGCAGCCAAGACAACAGTTATGGCTACACCTTC. Translated: CASSQDNSYGYTF.

The chain joins TRBV3-1 (or the pseudogene TRBV3-2) to TRBJ2-1; TRBD2 agrees at 13 bases. This CDR3 has 17 amino acids. Germline values: CDR1 LGHDT, CDR2 YNNKEL (reference sequence). J was trimmed by 7 bases and V by 4 bases; bases with no gene match: 10. The CDR3: CASSRDPLAGGRNEQFF. In DNA, the CDR3 is TGTGCCAGCAGCCGCGATCCACTAGCGGGGGGGCGGAATGAGCAGTTCTTC.

The genes are TRBV6-5 and TRBJ1-2; no definite D call. Trimming shortened V by 7 bases and J by 4 bases, and 19 bases separated the two germline ends. Per the germline V gene, CDR1 is MNHEY and CDR2 is SVGAGI. CDR3 length: 15 amino acids. This chain's CDR3 is CASMVFPTYSYGYTF. CDR3 sequence (DNA): TGTGCCAGCATGGTCTTTCCGACATACTCCTATGGCTACACCTTC.

The genes are TRBV12-5 and TRBJ2-5; TRBD1 might be the D (6 bases). Trimming pared 1 base from V and 5 bases from J, leaving 11 bases between. From germline, CDR1 is LGHNT and CDR2 FRNRAP. The CDR3 sequence is 14 residues long. CDR3 coding DNA: TGTGCTAGTGGTTTGGGCGGACAGCAGGAGACCCAGTACTTC. It translates to CASGLGGQQETQYF.

V is TRBV12-3 or TRBV12-4 and J is TRBJ1-6; TRBD1 agrees at 9 bases. Trimming removed 5 bases from V and 16 bases from J; junction bases left unmatched: 3. The length of the CDR3 is 11 residues. In DNA form, the CDR3 reads TGTGCCAGCAGTCCTGGGACAGGGCTCCACTTT. This translates into CASSPGTGLHF.

As regards this clone: One end of the junction varies from germline; a read error may be responsible. This chain links TRBV5-1 with TRBJ2-7; TRBD2 matches at 14 bases. The CDR3 sequence is 16 residues long. CDR1 and CDR2 from the germline V gene are SGHRS and YFSETQ. The chain's CDR3 is CASSPGTSGGLSLGDF. The DNA of the CDR3 is TGCGCCAGCAGCCCCGGGACTAGCGGGGGTCTCTCACTGGGGGACTTC.

The chain couples TRBV7-8 to TRBJ1-6; TRBD1 aligns across 7 bases. The CDR3 is 14 amino acids. Germline CDR1 SGHVS, CDR2 FQNEAQ. V gave up 5 bases and J gave up 7 bases; unmatched junction bases: 5. CDR3 residues: CASSIGTENSPLHF. DNA of the CDR3: TGTGCCAGCAGCATCGGGACAGAAAATTCACCCCTCCACTTT.

The rearrangement links TRBV29-1 to TRBJ2-4, with D perhaps matching TRBD1 (6 bases). Looked up from germline, CDR1 is SQVTM and CDR2 is ANQGSEA. The CDR3 sequence is 15 residues long. The V gene lost 6 bases and the J gene lost 1 base, with 16 bases spanning the gap. CDR3 coding DNA: TGCAGCGTCCTAGGCCACGGACAGGCCAAAAACATTCAGTACTTC. Translated, it gives CSVLGHGQAKNIQYF.

J is TRBJ1-1 and V is TRBV5-1; TRBD1 agrees at 7 bases. The CDR3 sequence is 16 residues long. CDR1 SGHRS and CDR2 YFSETQ come from the germline V gene. Losses at the gene ends were 4 bases for V and 3 bases for J; bases not matched to a gene: 12. DNA of the CDR3: TGCGCCAGCAGCCTTCAAAACAGGGGATCGCACACTGAAGCTTTCTTT. Protein product: CASSLQNRGSHTEAFF.

V is TRBV9 and J is TRBJ2-4, with D possibly matching TRBD1 (6 bases). This CDR3 spans 16 amino acids. V was cut by 0 bases and J by 7 bases, with 17 bases left in between. The germline V gene has CDR1 SGDLS and CDR2 YYNGEE. CDR3 in DNA: TGTGCCAGCAGCGTAGCTCCGACAAGGGGGAACAACATTCAGTACTTC. Its translation: CASSVAPTRGNNIQYF.

V and J are TRBV5-6 and TRBJ1-6; a weak D match, TRBD1 (5 bases). Germline lookup yields CDR1 SGHDT and CDR2 YYEEEE. Deletions cut 2 bases from V and 9 bases from J, with 6 bases between. This CDR3 is built from 12 residues. In nucleotides, the CDR3 is TGTGCCAGCAGCTTAGGGGTTTCACCCCTCCACTTT. Its translation is CASSLGVSPLHF.

J is TRBJ2-4 and V is TRBV4-3; a possible D gene is TRBD2 (5 bases). CDR1 is LGHNA, CDR2 YSLEER, per germline. Trimming removed 1 base at V and 5 bases at J, with 15 bases between. The CDR3 is 16 amino acids. CDR3 amino acids: CASSQGRGPGQNIQYF. The DNA of the CDR3 is TGCGCCAGCAGCCAAGGCCGGGGTCCCGGCCAAAACATTCAGTACTTC.

This chain joins TRBV7-6 and TRBJ1-1; perhaps TRBD1 as D (5 bases). CDR1 and CDR2 from the germline V gene are SGHVS and FNYEAQ. The CDR3 covers 15 residues. Trimming left V 0 bases short and J 1 base short, with 9 bases between. The CDR3 nucleotides read TGTGCCAGCAGCTTAGCGCGGGGCGCGAACACTGAAGCTTTCTTT. As protein: CASSLARGANTEAFF.

CDR3 protein: CASSLGQNPSEQYF. The DNA for the CDR3 is TGCGCCAGCAGCCTAGGACAGAACCCCTCCGAGCAGTACTTC. V is TRBV4-1 and J is TRBJ2-7, with D maybe TRBD1 (6 bases). Per germline, CDR1 MGHRA and CDR2 YSYEKL. This CDR3 has 14 amino acids. Between the trimmed V and J ends, which lost 4 bases and 6 bases, there was a span of 16 bases.

The table lists this clone with a few counts. The chain joins TRBV2 to TRBJ1-5; no reliable D call. This CDR3 is 13 amino acids long. CDR1 is SNHLY, CDR2 FYNNEI, per germline. Trimming stripped 8 bases from V and 3 bases from J, with 11 bases between. The DNA of the CDR3 is TGTGCCAGCTCTCCGGGTCCCAATCAGCCCCAGCATTTT. As protein: CASSPGPNQPQHF.

The chain uses TRBV19 and TRBJ2-6, with 8 nucleotides matching TRBD2. The CDR3 extends over 18 amino acids. Trimming took 2 bases from V and 0 from J; bases not matched to a gene: 6. CDR1 and CDR2 (germline): LNHDA, SQIVND (reference sequence). The CDR3 region is CASSIRGGPRSGANVLTF. The CDR3 DNA reads as TGTGCCAGTAGTATACGGGGGGGGCCTCGCTCTGGGGCCAACGTCCTGACTTTC.

This clone was seen only a few times. This chain uses TRBV5-4 with TRBJ1-4; D is ambiguous. The CDR3 is 14 amino acids. The germline V gene has CDR1 SGHNT and CDR2 YYREEE (reference sequence). With 0 bases removed from V and 6 bases from J, the gap between germline ends came to 9 bases. DNA for the CDR3: TGTGCCAGCAGCTTGGATCTCCCAGATGAAAAACTGTTTTTT. This sequence encodes CASSLDLPDEKLFF.

The rearrangement links TRBV12-3 or TRBV12-4 to TRBJ1-2; D remains unclear. Trimming cost V 4 bases and J 4 bases, with 10 bases left between them. The CDR3 is made up of 13 amino acids. The CDR3 here is CASSSRVGYGYTF. For the CDR3, the DNA is TGTGCCAGCAGTTCGAGAGTCGGCTATGGCTACACCTTC.

This clone came up many times. The chain uses TRBV6-1 and TRBJ1-1; 9 positions match TRBD1. The CDR3 contains 16 residues. The germline V gene encodes CDR1 MNHNS and CDR2 SASEGT. V shed 4 bases, J shed 3 bases, and the junction held 9 bases outside the gene matches. CDR3 sequence reads: CASSVLTGGLDTEAFF. The CDR3 region has the DNA TGTGCCAGCAGTGTATTAACAGGGGGCCTGGACACTGAAGCTTTCTTT.